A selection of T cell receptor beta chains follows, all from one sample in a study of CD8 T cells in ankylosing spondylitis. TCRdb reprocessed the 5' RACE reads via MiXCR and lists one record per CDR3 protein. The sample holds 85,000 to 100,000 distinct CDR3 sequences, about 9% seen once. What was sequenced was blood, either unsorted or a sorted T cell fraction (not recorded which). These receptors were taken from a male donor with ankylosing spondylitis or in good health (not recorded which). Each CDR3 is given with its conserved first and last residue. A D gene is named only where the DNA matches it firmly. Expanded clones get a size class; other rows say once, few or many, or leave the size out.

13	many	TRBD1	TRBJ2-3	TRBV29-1	CSVRTGRADTQYF	TGCAGCGTTCGGACAGGGCGGGCAGATACGCAGTATTTT
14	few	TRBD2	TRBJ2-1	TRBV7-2	CASSLSLAVNEQFF	TGTGCCAGCAGCTTAAGCCTAGCGGTTAATGAGCAGTTCTTC
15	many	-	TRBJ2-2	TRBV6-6	CASSLTKADTGELFF	TGTGCCAGCAGTTTAACTAAGGCGGACACCGGGGAGCTGTTTTTT
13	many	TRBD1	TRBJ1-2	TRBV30	CAWRPRGNYGYTF	TGTGCCTGGAGGCCCAGGGGGAACTATGGCTACACCTTC
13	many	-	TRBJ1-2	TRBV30	CAWVRDRPYGYTF	TGTGCCTGGGTCCGGGATCGTCCCTATGGCTACACCTTC
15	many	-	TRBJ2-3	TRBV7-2	CASSSIRGSTDTQYF	TGTGCCAGCAGCTCCATCCGGGGAAGCACAGATACGCAGTATTTT
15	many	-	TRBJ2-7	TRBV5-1	CASSLLPENSYEQYF	TGCGCCAGCAGCTTGTTACCAGAGAACTCCTACGAGCAGTACTTC
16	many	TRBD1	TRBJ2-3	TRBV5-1	CASSFYSGQLTDTQYF	TGCGCCAGCAGCTTTTATTCGGGACAGTTGACAGATACGCAGTATTTT
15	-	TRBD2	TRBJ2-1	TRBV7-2	CASSPWASGENEQFF	TGTGCCAGCAGCCCCTGGGCTAGCGGGGAAAATGAGCAGTTCTTC
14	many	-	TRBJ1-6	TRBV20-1	CSASRQSYNSPLHF	TGCAGTGCTAGTCGACAGTCCTATAATTCACCCCTCCACTTT